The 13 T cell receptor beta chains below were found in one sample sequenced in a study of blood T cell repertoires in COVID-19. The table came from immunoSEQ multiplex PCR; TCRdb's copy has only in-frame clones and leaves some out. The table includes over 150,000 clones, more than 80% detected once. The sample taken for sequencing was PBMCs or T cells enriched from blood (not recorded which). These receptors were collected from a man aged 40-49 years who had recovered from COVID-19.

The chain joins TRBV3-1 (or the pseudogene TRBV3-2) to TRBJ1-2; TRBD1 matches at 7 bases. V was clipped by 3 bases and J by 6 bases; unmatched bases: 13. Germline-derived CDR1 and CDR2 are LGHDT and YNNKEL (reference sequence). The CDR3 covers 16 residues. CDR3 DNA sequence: TGTGCCAGCAGCCACGAGCTCCCCGGGACAGTGAATGGCTACACCTTC. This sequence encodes CASSHELPGTVNGYTF.

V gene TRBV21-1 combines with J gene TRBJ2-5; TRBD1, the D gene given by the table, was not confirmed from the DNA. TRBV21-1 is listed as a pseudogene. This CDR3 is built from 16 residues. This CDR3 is CASSKRTGNGLKTQYF. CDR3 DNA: TGTGCCAGCAGCAAAAGGACAGGAAACGGCTTGAAGACCCAGTACTTC.

The CDR3 here is CASTGGTDTQYF. The CDR3 nucleotides read TGTGCCAGCACCGGGGGGACAGATACGCAGTATTTT. The rearrangement links TRBV7-8 to TRBJ2-3, with 7 positions matching TRBD2. Looked up from germline, CDR1 is SGHVS and CDR2 is FQNEAQ. The trim removed 7 bases at V and 3 bases at J, leaving 1 base unmatched. The CDR3 totals 12 residues.

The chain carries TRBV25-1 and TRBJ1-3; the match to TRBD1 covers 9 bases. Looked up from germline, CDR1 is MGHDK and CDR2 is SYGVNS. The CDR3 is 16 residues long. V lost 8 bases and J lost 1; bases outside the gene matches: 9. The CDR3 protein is CASARDREGSGNTIYF. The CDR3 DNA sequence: TGTGCCAGCGCCCGGGACAGGGAAGGGTCTGGAAACACCATATATTTT.

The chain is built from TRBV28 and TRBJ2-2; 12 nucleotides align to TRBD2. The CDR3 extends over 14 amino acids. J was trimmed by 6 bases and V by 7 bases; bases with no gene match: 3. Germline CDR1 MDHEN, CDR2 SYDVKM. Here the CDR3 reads CASTLAGGPGELFF. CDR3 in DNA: TGTGCCAGCACCCTAGCGGGAGGGCCCGGGGAGCTGTTTTTT.

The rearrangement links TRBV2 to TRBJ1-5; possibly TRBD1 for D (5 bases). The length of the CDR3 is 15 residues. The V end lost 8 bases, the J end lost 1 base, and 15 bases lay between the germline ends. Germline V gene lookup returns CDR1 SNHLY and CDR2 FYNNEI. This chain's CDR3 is CASRRAGLSNQPQHF. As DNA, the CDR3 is TGTGCCAGCCGCAGGGCAGGGCTGAGCAATCAGCCCCAGCATTTT.

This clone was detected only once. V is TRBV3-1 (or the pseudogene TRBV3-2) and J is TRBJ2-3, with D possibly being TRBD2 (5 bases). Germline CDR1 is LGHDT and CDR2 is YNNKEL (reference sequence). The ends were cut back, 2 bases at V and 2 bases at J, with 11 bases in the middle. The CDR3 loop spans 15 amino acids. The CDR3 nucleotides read TGTGCCAGCAGCCAAAAGGGCGGACTCACAGATACGCAGTATTTT. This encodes CASSQKGGLTDTQYF.

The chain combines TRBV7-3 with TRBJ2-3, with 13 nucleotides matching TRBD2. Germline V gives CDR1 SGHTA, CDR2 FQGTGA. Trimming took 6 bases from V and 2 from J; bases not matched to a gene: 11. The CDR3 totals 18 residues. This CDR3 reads CASSFTPGTSGITDTQYF. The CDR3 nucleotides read TGTGCCAGCAGTTTCACCCCCGGGACTAGCGGGATCACAGATACGCAGTATTTT.

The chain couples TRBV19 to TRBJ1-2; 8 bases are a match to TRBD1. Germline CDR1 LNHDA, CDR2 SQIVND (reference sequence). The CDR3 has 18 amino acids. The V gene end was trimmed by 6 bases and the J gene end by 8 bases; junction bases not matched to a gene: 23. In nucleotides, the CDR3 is TGTGCCAGTAGCTCTAAATTTACCGACAGGGGTTACAGGGGCGGCTACACCTTC. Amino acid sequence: CASSSKFTDRGYRGGYTF.

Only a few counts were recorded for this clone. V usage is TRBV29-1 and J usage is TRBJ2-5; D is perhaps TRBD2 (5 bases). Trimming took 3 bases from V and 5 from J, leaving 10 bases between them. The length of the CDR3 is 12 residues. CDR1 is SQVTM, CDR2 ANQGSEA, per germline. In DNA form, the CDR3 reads TGCAGCGTTGACAGGTCGGGGGAGACCCAGTACTTC. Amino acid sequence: CSVDRSGETQYF. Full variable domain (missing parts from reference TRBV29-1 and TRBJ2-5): SAVISQKPSRDICQRGTSLTIQCQVDSQVTMMFWYRQQPGQSLTLIATANQGSEATYESGFVIDKFPISRPNLTFSTLTVSNMSPEDSSIYLCSVDRSGETQYFGPGTRLLVL.

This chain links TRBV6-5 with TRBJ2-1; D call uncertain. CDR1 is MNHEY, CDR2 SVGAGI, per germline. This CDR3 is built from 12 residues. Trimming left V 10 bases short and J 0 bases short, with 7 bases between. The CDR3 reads CATSSSYNEQFF. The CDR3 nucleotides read TGTGCCACTTCCAGCTCCTACAATGAGCAGTTCTTC.

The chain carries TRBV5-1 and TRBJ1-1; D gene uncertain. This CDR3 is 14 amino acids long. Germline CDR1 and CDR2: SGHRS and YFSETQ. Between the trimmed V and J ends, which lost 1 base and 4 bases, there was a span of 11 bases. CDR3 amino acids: CASSLFGEGTEAFF. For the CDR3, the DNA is TGCGCCAGCAGCTTGTTCGGGGAGGGCACTGAAGCTTTCTTT. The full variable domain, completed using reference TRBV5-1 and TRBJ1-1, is KAGVTQTPRYLIKTRGQQVTLSCSPISGHRSVSWYQQTPGQGLQFLFEYFSETQRNKGNFPGRFSGRQFSNSRSEMNVSTLELGDSALYLCASSLFGEGTEAFFGQGTRLTVV.

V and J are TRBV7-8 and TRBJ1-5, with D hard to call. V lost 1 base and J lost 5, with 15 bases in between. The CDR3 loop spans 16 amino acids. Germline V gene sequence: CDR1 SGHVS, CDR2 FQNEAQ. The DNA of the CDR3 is TGTGCCAGCAGCTTAGAGTCCCGACAACCGTATCAGCCCCAGCATTTT. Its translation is CASSLESRQPYQPQHF.